The 10 T cell receptor beta chains in this list originate from one sample, sequenced in a study of blood T cell repertoires in COVID-19. Method: immunoSEQ multiplex PCR; TCRdb's copy keeps in-frame clones and lacks some. The table has about 140,000 clones, 80% to 90% seen once. What was sequenced was peripheral blood. These receptors were collected from a woman in her thirties or forties with acute or convalescent COVID-19.

As DNA, the CDR3 is TGTGCCAGCAGCTTAGCGCTGAGGGGAGGGGGCTACACCTTC. Residues: CASSLALRGGGYTF. The J gene is TRBJ1-2, the V gene TRBV7-8, with D possibly being TRBD1 (5 bases). There are 14 residues in the CDR3. Germline CDR1 SGHVS, CDR2 FQNEAQ. V lost 0 bases and J lost 8, with 13 bases in between.

V gene TRBV19 combines with J gene TRBJ2-3; TRBD2 agrees at 7 bases. The V gene end was trimmed by 6 bases and the J gene end by 2 bases; junction bases not matched to a gene: 5. CDR1 and CDR2 (germline): LNHDA, SQIVND (reference sequence). The CDR3 length is 14 residues. The CDR3 region has the DNA TGTGCCAGTAGGGGGGGGTCCCCCACAGATACGCAGTATTTT. Translation gives CASRGGSPTDTQYF.

The chain has TRBV5-1 and TRBJ2-2, with 8 bases aligning to TRBD1. V gave up 4 bases and J gave up 3 bases; unmatched junction bases: 8. The CDR3 sequence is 16 residues long. Germline V gene data show CDR1 as SGHRS and CDR2 as YFSETQ. CDR3: CASSRTGQVDTGELFF. The CDR3 DNA reads as TGCGCCAGCAGCCGGACAGGGCAGGTGGACACCGGGGAGCTGTTTTTT.

The V call is TRBV15, the J call TRBJ1-4, with TRBD1 matching 7 bases. Trimming cost V 3 bases and J 0 bases; bases outside gene matches: 7. The CDR3 sequence is 17 residues long. Looked up from germline, CDR1 is LNHNV and CDR2 is YYDKDF (reference sequence). The CDR3 bases are TGTGCCACCAGCAGGGAGGGACAGCGCTCAACTAATGAAAAACTGTTTTTT. Amino acids: CATSREGQRSTNEKLFF. Filled out from reference TRBV15 and TRBJ1-4, the complete variable domain reads DAMVIQNPRYQVTQFGKPVTLSCSQTLNHNVMYWYQQKSSQAPKLLFHYYDKDFNNEADTPDNFQSRRPNTSFCFLDIRSPGLGDTAMYLCATSREGQRSTNEKLFFGSGTQLSVL.

V is TRBV6-5 and J is TRBJ1-1; weak D call: TRBD1 (5 bases). V was pared by 7 bases and J by 1 base, with 16 bases between. The CDR3 is 15 residues long. From germline, CDR1 is MNHEY and CDR2 SVGAGI. In DNA, the CDR3 is TGTGCCAGCACCTCACACGGGGGAAAGAACACTGAAGCTTTCTTT. Protein product: CASTSHGGKNTEAFF.

This sequence joins TRBV16 and TRBJ2-7, with TRBD2 identical over 9 bases. The trim removed 2 bases at V and 7 bases at J, leaving 9 bases unmatched. The CDR3 spans 15 residues. CDR1 and CDR2 (germline): KGHSY, FQNENV. The CDR3 DNA follows: TGTGCCAGCAGCCAACGTGCTAGCGGGGCGGGGGAGCAGTACTTC. Translation: CASSQRASGAGEQYF. The complete variable domain, with remaining parts taken from reference TRBV16 and TRBJ2-7, reads GEEVAQTPKHLVRGEGQKAKLYCAPIKGHSYVFWYQQVLKNEFKFLISFQNENVFDETGMPKERFSAKCLPNSPCSLEIQATKLEDSAVYFCASSQRASGAGEQYFGPGTRLTVT.

V is TRBV7-2 and J is TRBJ2-7, with no clear D. The CDR3 covers 14 residues. Looked up from germline, CDR1 is SGHTA and CDR2 is FQGNSA. The V end was cut by 1 base, the J end by 3 bases, with 10 bases between. DNA for the CDR3: TGTGCCAGCAGCTTAGAAGACTTAAGCTACGAGCAGTACTTC. This gives the protein CASSLEDLSYEQYF.

The rearrangement uses TRBV7-9 and TRBJ2-3, with unresolved D. Trimming took off 2 bases at V and 4 bases at J, with 10 bases between the two ends. Germline lookup yields CDR1 SEHNR and CDR2 FQNEAQ (reference sequence). The CDR3 totals 14 residues. Here the CDR3 reads CASSLNSLADTQYF. CDR3 DNA sequence: TGTGCCAGCAGCTTAAACTCGTTAGCAGATACGCAGTATTTT. The entire variable domain, with the rest obtained from reference TRBV7-9 and TRBJ2-3, is as follows: DTGVSQNPRHKITKRGQNVTFRCDPISEHNRLYWYRQTLGQGPEFLTYFQNEAQLEKSRLLSDRFSAERPKGSFSTLEIQRTEQGDSAMYLCASSLNSLADTQYFGPGTRLTVL.

The J gene is TRBJ2-7, the V gene TRBV29-1; 9 nucleotides agree with TRBD2. In germline, CDR1 is SQVTM, CDR2 ANQGSEA. The CDR3 covers 14 residues. V lost 4 bases and J lost 2; bases outside the gene matches: 6. The CDR3 loop reads CSVVGTSRTYEQYF. In DNA form, the CDR3 reads TGCAGCGTTGTTGGGACTAGCAGAACCTACGAGCAGTACTTC.

This clone occurred once. V and J are TRBV5-1 and TRBJ2-7, with a tentative D call TRBD1 (5 bases). V shed 0 bases and J shed 3 bases, with 10 bases lying between them. The CDR3 sequence is 14 residues long. The V gene's germline CDR1 is SGHRS and CDR2 YFSETQ. The DNA of the CDR3 is TGCGCCAGCAGCTTGGGACAGAACTTCTACGAGCAGTACTTC. It specifies CASSLGQNFYEQYF.